The 10 T cell receptor beta chains reported below all come from one sample, sequenced in a study of identifying expanded T cells in peripheral blood (dated by TCRdb to the late 2010s). The library relied on the immunoSEQ multiplex PCR assay. The table was pulled from immuneACCESS by TCRdb, which kept in-frame rearrangements only. Such tables lose some clones; where checked, under half of the loss comes from unresolved V genes, and the rest has no known cause. The sample includes some 75,000 clones, with under 90% observed a single time. Of the sample, 2.5% to 3.5% is held by the ten largest clones. What was sequenced was blood. These receptors were taken from a person between 18 and 75 years old in good health.

The V gene is TRBV7-6, the J gene TRBJ1-3; D gene ambiguous. The CDR3 has 15 amino acids. Per germline, CDR1 SGHVS and CDR2 FNYEAQ. The V and J ends lost 6 bases and 4 bases respectively, with 16 bases between them. The CDR3 sequence: CASSPAPGSGNTIYF. DNA of the CDR3: TGTGCCAGCAGTCCGGCGCCGGGGTCCGGAAACACCATATATTTT.

The chain recombines TRBV28 with TRBJ2-7, with 9 bases lining up with TRBD1. CDR1 and CDR2 from the germline V gene are MDHEN and SYDVKM. Trimming took 7 bases from V and 6 from J; bases not matched to a gene: 13. The CDR3 spans 15 residues. This CDR3 reads CASMGRGQGNLEQYF. In DNA, the CDR3 is TGTGCCAGCATGGGACGGGGACAGGGTAATCTCGAGCAGTACTTC.

Only one count was recorded for this clone. This sequence joins TRBV7-3 and TRBJ2-1; maybe TRBD1 (5 bases). The ends were cut back, 1 base at V and 6 bases at J, with 16 bases in the middle. CDR3 length: 16 residues. Germline assignment: CDR1 SGHTA and CDR2 FQGTGA. The CDR3 DNA sequence: TGTGCCAGCAGCTTAATGGACACCGGTGGTAGCAATGAGCAGTTCTTC. Its protein is CASSLMDTGGSNEQFF.

The rearrangement uses TRBV11-2 and TRBJ2-5; a possible D gene is TRBD2 (6 bases). Per the germline V gene, CDR1 is SGHAT and CDR2 is FQNNGV. Trimming stripped 5 bases from V and 1 base from J, with 8 bases between. CDR3 length: 13 amino acids. CDR3 sequence (DNA): TGTGCCAGCAGCCCGGGGGTCCAAGAGACCCAGTACTTC. Translating gives CASSPGVQETQYF.

This clone was picked up a small number of times. V is TRBV6-4 and J is TRBJ2-2, with D unclear. The ends were cut back, 3 bases at V and 3 bases at J, with 5 bases in the middle. This CDR3 is 13 amino acids long. Germline V gene data show CDR1 as MRHNA and CDR2 as SNTAGT. The CDR3 nucleotides read TGTGCCAGCAGTGAATGGGACACCGGGGAGCTGTTTTTT. Protein product: CASSEWDTGELFF.

V is TRBV16 and J is TRBJ2-7, with D perhaps given as TRBD1 or TRBD2 (5 bases each). Germline CDR1 and CDR2: KGHSY and FQNENV. Trimming took off 4 bases at V and 0 bases at J, with 7 bases between the two ends. CDR3 length equals 13 residues. The CDR3 DNA reads TGTGCCAGCAGCCGGGACCTCTCCTACGAGCAGTACTTC. This translates into CASSRDLSYEQYF.

The chain has TRBV5-4 and TRBJ2-7, with 7 bases aligning to TRBD1. CDR1 SGHNT and CDR2 YYREEE come from the germline V gene (reference sequence). Trimming took 3 bases from V and 0 from J; bases not matched to a gene: 9. The CDR3 runs 16 residues. The CDR3 reads CASSSEQGQSSYEQYF. The CDR3 DNA reads as TGTGCCAGCAGCTCGGAACAGGGGCAGAGCTCCTACGAGCAGTACTTC. The full variable domain, its missing parts supplied by reference TRBV5-4 and TRBJ2-7, is ETGVTQSPTHLIKTRGQQVTLRCSSQSGHNTVSWYQQALGQGPQFIFQYYREEENGRGNFPPRFSGLQFPNYSSELNVNALELDDSALYLCASSSEQGQSSYEQYFGPGTRLTVT.

This sequence joins TRBV7-9 and TRBJ2-7; the match to TRBD1 covers 8 bases. Looked up from germline, CDR1 is SEHNR and CDR2 is FQNEAQ (reference sequence). This CDR3 has 15 amino acids. The J segment lost 7 bases and the V segment lost 1 base, leaving 9 bases of the junction unmatched. The DNA for the CDR3 is TGTGCCAGCAGCTTAGGAGAGGACAGGGAACGGGAGCAGTACTTC. Translated: CASSLGEDREREQYF. The variable domain in full, completed from reference TRBV7-9 and TRBJ2-7, reads DTGVSQNPRHKITKRGQNVTFRCDPISEHNRLYWYRQTLGQGPEFLTYFQNEAQLEKSRLLSDRFSAERPKGSFSTLEIQRTEQGDSAMYLCASSLGEDREREQYFGPGTRLTVT.

This chain connects TRBV23-1 to TRBJ1-1; D ambiguous. TRBV23-1 is filed as an ORF, its function uncertain. The CDR3 length is 15 residues. The V and J ends lost 3 bases and 1 base respectively, with 12 bases between them. Here the CDR3 DNA reads TGCGCCAGCAGTCATCCGGACGGAGGGAACACTGAAGCTTTCTTT. This gives the protein CASSHPDGGNTEAFF.

The chain has TRBV7-2 and TRBJ2-2; TRBD2 might be the D (5 bases). V gave up 5 bases and J gave up 5 bases, with 21 bases separating them. The CDR3 is made up of 17 amino acids. The germline V gene has CDR1 SGHTA and CDR2 FQGNSA. The CDR3 loop reads CASSRFVDWPRTGELFF. As DNA, the CDR3 is TGTGCCAGCAGCCGATTTGTGGACTGGCCTAGGACCGGGGAGCTGTTTTTT.